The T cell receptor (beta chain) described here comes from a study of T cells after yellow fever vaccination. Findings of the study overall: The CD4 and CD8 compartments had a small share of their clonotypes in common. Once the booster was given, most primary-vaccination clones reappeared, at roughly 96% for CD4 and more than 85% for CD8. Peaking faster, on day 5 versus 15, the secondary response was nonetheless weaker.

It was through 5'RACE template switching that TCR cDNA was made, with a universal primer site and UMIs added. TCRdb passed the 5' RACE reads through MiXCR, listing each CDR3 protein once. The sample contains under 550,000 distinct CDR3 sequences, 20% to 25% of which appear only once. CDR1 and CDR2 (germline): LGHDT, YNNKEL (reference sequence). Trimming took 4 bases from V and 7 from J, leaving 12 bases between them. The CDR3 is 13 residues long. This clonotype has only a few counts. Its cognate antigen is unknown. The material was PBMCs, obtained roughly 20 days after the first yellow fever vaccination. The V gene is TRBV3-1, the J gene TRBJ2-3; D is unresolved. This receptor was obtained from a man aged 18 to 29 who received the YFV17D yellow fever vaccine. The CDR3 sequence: CASSPEPVNTQYF. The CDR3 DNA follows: TGTGCCAGCAGCCCGGAACCCGTGAATACGCAGTATTTT.